This T cell receptor beta chain was documented in a study of beta chain features in type 1 diabetes. Study in general: Cell yields, gender and age were similar in healthy donors and patients. The study examined about 100,000,000 sorted cells across all samples.

Expressed TCRB transcripts were sequenced because the isolated RNA had all been reverse transcribed beforehand. Produced via immunoSEQ multiplex PCR; TCRdb's table is partial and in-frame only. The sample yields about 320,000 clones, 12% to 15% seen once. This clone occurred once. Based on CD45RO/CCR7/CD25/CD127/CD95/CD27, CD4+ regulatory, stem cell-like memory, naive and central memory cells were sorted. Germline V gives CDR1 SNHLY, CDR2 FYNNEI. Trimming removed 8 bases from V and 7 bases from J, with 8 bases in between. The CDR3 has 11 residues. The J gene is TRBJ2-2, the V gene TRBV2; a weak D match, TRBD2 (5 bases). The sequenced sample was central memory CD4+ T cells from blood. The source of this sequence is a man between 25 and 39 years old in good health. The CDR3 spells CASQEGGELFF. The CDR3 coding sequence is TGTGCCAGCCAAGAGGGCGGGGAGCTGTTTTTT.